This T cell receptor beta chain was obtained from a study of shared clonotypes between healthy human individuals. Study-level background: Each donor contributed plates that comprised three CD4 naive, three CD4 memory, two CD8 naive and one CD8 memory.

Germline CDR1 is LNHDA and CDR2 is SQIVND (reference sequence). The CDR3 runs 14 residues. Trimming at V came to 4 bases and at J to 0 bases, leaving 0 bases not matched to a gene. General study points: In contrast to clonotypes shared by all four donors, non-shared clonotypes had lower generation probabilities. Only blood samples were collected, and tissue repertoires likely differ.

Each cell subset's genomic DNA was divided evenly among several immunoSEQ plates. Repertoires were generated with immunoSEQ multiplex PCR, while TCRdb's copy carries only in-frame clones and drops some. This repertoire shows about 2.4 million clones, roughly 93% found once; its top ten account for roughly 0.36%. Of note for this clone: Its antigen remains unknown. This specimen includes other DNA sequences encoding the same CDR3.

Sequenced material: naive CD4+ T cells from PBMCs. The subset: CD45RA+ positively selected. The J gene is TRBJ2-7, the V gene TRBV19; TRBD2 matches at 10 bases. The sequence was collected from a young man in good health. Some clones in this sample may be carry-over from other donors' samples. The DNA of the CDR3 is TGTGCCAGTAGTACTAGCGGGGGCTCCTACGAGCAGTACTTC. Translation: CASSTSGGSYEQYF.